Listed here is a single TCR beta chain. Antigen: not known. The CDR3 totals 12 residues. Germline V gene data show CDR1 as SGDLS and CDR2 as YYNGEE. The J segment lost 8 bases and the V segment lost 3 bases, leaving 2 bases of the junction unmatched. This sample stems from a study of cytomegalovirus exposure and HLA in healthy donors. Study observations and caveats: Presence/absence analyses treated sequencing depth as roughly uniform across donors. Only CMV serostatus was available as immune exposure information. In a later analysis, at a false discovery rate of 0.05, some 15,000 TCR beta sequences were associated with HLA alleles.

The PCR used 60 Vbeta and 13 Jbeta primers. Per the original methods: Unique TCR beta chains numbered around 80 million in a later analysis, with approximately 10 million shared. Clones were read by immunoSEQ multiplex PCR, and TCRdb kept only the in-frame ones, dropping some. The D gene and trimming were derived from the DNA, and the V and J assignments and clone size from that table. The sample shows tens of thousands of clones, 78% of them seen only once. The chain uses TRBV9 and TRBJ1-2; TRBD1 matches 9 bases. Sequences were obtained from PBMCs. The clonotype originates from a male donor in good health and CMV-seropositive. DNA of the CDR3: TGTGCCAGCAGCGACAGGGGGCAAGGCTACACCTTC. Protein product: CASSDRGQGYTF.